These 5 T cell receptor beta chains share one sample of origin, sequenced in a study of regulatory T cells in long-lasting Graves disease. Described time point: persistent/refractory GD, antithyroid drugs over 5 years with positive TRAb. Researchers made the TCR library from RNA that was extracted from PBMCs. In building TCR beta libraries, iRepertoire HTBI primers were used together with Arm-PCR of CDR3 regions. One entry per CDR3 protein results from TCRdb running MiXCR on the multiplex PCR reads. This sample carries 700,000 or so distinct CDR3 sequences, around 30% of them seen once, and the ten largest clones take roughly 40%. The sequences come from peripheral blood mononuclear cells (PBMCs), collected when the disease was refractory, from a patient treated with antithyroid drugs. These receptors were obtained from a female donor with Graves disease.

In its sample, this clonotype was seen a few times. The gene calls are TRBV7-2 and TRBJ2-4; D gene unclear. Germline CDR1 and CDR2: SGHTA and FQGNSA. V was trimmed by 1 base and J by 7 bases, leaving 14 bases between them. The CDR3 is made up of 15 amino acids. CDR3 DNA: TGTGCCAGCAGCTTAGGAAGTCTTCCTCGCAACATTCAGTACTTC. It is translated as CASSLGSLPRNIQYF.

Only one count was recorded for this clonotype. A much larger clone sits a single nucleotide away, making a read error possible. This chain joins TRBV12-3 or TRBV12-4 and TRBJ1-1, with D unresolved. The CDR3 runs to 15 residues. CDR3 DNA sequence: TGTGCCAGCAGTTTAGCTGGGGTCTTGAACACTGAAGCTTCCTTT. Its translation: CASSLAGVLNTEASF.

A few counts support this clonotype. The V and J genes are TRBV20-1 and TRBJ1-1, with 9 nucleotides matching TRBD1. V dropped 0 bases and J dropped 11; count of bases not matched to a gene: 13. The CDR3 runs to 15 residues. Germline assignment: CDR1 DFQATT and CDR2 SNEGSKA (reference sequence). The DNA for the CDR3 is TGCAGTGCTAGAGATTGGGCCGGGACAGGGAAGGTGGCTTTCTTT. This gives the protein CSARDWAGTGKVAFF.

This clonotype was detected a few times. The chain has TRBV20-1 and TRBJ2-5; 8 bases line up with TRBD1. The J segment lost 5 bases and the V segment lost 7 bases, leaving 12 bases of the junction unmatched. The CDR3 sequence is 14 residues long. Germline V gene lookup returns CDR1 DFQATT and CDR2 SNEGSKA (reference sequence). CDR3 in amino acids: CSVPLRGRAETQYF. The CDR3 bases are TGCAGTGTCCCACTCAGGGGGCGGGCGGAGACCCAGTACTTC.

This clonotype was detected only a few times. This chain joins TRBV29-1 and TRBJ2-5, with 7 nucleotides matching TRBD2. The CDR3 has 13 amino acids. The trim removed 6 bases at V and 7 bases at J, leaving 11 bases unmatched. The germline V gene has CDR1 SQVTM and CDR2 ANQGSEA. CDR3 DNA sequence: TGCAGCGTCGCCCCGGGGAGGGGAAGGACCCAGTACTTC. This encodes CSVAPGRGRTQYF.